Presented here are 27 T cell receptor beta chains from one specimen sequenced in a study of T-cell memory formation after mild COVID-19. TCRdb re-called the 5' RACE reads through MiXCR, storing one row per CDR3 protein. The sample consists of hundreds of thousands of distinct CDR3 sequences, about 15% of them appearing once. Sequencing used PBMCs or a T cell subset sorted from them (not recorded which). The receptors derive from a man aged 18 to 30 who had mild COVID-19 (a few samples of this study predate the infection). Cell type and time point are not known.

The rearrangement joins TRBV11-2 to TRBJ2-3; TRBD2 matches 15 bases. Trimming cost V 4 bases and J 6 bases; bases outside gene matches: 14. The CDR3 is 19 amino acids. Germline V lookup: CDR1 SGHAT, CDR2 FQNNGV. The CDR3 is CASSSTGLAGGPGQDTQYF. The CDR3, as DNA: TGTGCCAGCAGCTCGACCGGACTAGCGGGGGGGCCGGGTCAGGATACGCAGTATTTT.

This clonotype was seen more than once but under ten times. The V call is TRBV10-3, the J call TRBJ2-1; D is undetermined. This CDR3 has 17 amino acids. The V gene lost 0 bases and the J gene lost 0 bases, with 12 bases spanning the gap. Germline CDR1 is ENHRY and CDR2 is SYGVKD. CDR3 nucleotides: TGTGCCATCAGTGAGTCCTTGCGGCGTCACTCCTACAATGAGCAGTTCTTC. Its protein is CAISESLRRHSYNEQFF.

There are a few counts of this clonotype. The V call is TRBV4-1, the J call TRBJ1-2; weak D call: TRBD1 (6 bases). Germline CDR1 and CDR2: MGHRA and YSYEKL. The V end lost 0 bases, the J end lost 0 bases, and 14 bases lay between the germline ends. The CDR3 totals 17 residues. This CDR3 reads CASSQDSGQHTNYGYTF. In DNA, the CDR3 is TGCGCCAGCAGCCAAGATAGCGGACAGCACACTAACTATGGCTACACCTTC.

This clonotype was counted between two and nine times. The chain couples TRBV19 to TRBJ2-4; D might be TRBD1 or TRBD2, each matching 5 bases. V was pared by 4 bases and J by 0 bases, with 10 bases between. The CDR3 length is 15 residues. From germline, CDR1 is LNHDA and CDR2 SQIVND (reference sequence). Written as DNA, the CDR3 is TGTGCCAGTAGTAGGGACGGAGTAGCCAAAAACATTCAGTACTTC. Translating gives CASSRDGVAKNIQYF.

This clonotype was recorded at least ten times. V is TRBV20-1 and J is TRBJ2-2; D is uncertain. CDR1 is DFQATT and CDR2 is SNEGSKA in the germline V gene (reference sequence). With 7 bases removed from V and 5 bases from J, the gap between germline ends came to 11 bases. The CDR3 loop spans 12 amino acids. The CDR3 DNA sequence: TGCAGTGGAAGACATCTAACCGGGGAGCTGTTTTTT. It codes for CSGRHLTGELFF.

A few counts support this clonotype. This chain connects TRBV4-1 to TRBJ2-5, with 9 nucleotides matching TRBD2. Trimming took 5 bases from V and 7 from J; bases not matched to a gene: 11. CDR3 length: 15 residues. CDR1 MGHRA and CDR2 YSYEKL come from the germline V gene. CDR3 DNA: TGCGCCAGCAGCGAACTAGCGGGCGGGATGCGGACCCAGTACTTC. It codes for CASSELAGGMRTQYF.

This clonotype turned up a few times. This chain links TRBV5-4 with TRBJ1-3, with TRBD1 identical over 8 bases. After removal of 3 bases from V and 7 bases from J, the junction contained 6 bases not matched to a gene. The germline V gene encodes CDR1 SGHNT and CDR2 YYREEE (reference sequence). There are 14 residues in the CDR3. CDR3 coding DNA: TGTGCCAGCAGCTGGGACAGGAGTTCGAACACCATATATTTT. This codes for CASSWDRSSNTIYF.

This clonotype was seen a handful of times. The J gene is TRBJ2-5, the V gene TRBV7-2; D gene unclear. Germline CDR1 reads SGHTA; CDR2 reads FQGNSA. Trimming took 3 bases from V and 5 from J, leaving 13 bases between them. This CDR3 spans 14 amino acids. The CDR3 spells CASSLGEMRETQYF. CDR3 in DNA: TGTGCCAGCAGCTTGGGCGAGATGCGGGAGACCCAGTACTTC.

This CDR3 is CASKGTGTSPYEQYF. DNA of the CDR3: TGTGCCAGCAAGGGGACCGGGACTTCCCCCTACGAGCAGTACTTC. The J gene is TRBJ2-7, the V gene TRBV2; a possible D gene is TRBD2 (6 bases). Trimming left V 7 bases short and J 2 bases short, with 18 bases between. The CDR3 spans 15 residues. Germline V gene sequence: CDR1 SNHLY, CDR2 FYNNEI.

This clonotype was seen only a few times. The chain is built from TRBV7-3 and TRBJ1-6, with TRBD1 matching 7 bases. The CDR3 is made up of 13 amino acids. The germline V gene has CDR1 SGHTA and CDR2 FQGTGA. V was clipped by 5 bases and J by 13 bases; unmatched bases: 8. The CDR3 here is CASSTGQDRPLHF. The CDR3 coding sequence is TGTGCCAGCAGCACAGGACAGGATAGGCCCCTCCACTTT.

The genes are TRBV20-1 and TRBJ1-2; 7 bases line up with TRBD1. With V trimmed by 0 bases and J by 9 bases, 13 bases remained unmatched. Germline-derived CDR1 and CDR2 are DFQATT and SNEGSKA (reference sequence). The CDR3 runs to 15 residues. As DNA, the CDR3 is TGCAGTGCTAGAGATCCGCGTAAGGGGGCGGAAAGCTACACCTTC. Translated: CSARDPRKGAESYTF.

The rearrangement uses TRBV5-1 and TRBJ1-1; 11 bases are shared with TRBD1. The CDR3 sequence is 13 residues long. After removal of 4 bases from V and 11 bases from J, the junction contained 7 bases not matched to a gene. Germline CDR1 reads SGHRS; CDR2 reads YFSETQ. The chain's CDR3 is CASSQWTGGDAFF. DNA for the CDR3: TGCGCCAGCAGCCAATGGACAGGGGGCGATGCTTTCTTT.

This clonotype was observed many times. The CDR3, as DNA: TGCGCCAGCAGCCAAGATAGACTAGCGGGATACGAGCAGTACTTC. Translation gives CASSQDRLAGYEQYF. J is TRBJ2-7 and V is TRBV4-3; 11 bases fit TRBD2. Germline lookup yields CDR1 LGHNA and CDR2 YSLEER. CDR3 length: 15 residues. V lost 0 bases, J lost 4 bases, and 2 bases stayed unmatched.

V and J are TRBV20-1 and TRBJ1-2; perhaps TRBD1 as D (5 bases). CDR3 length: 11 residues. V was trimmed by 6 bases and J by 4 bases, leaving 9 bases between them. Germline assignment: CDR1 DFQATT and CDR2 SNEGSKA (reference sequence). The CDR3 bases are TGCAGTGCAAAGACAGTCTATGGCTACACCTTC. Translating gives CSAKTVYGYTF.

The rearrangement links TRBV5-1 to TRBJ2-5, with TRBD2 matching over 8 bases. The CDR3 is made up of 16 amino acids. V lost 0 bases to trimming and J lost 3 bases; unmatched junction nucleotides: 7. Germline V CDR1 and CDR2: SGHRS, YFSETQ. The CDR3 reads CASSLGTSGYEETQYF. The CDR3 nucleotides read TGCGCCAGCAGCTTGGGAACTAGCGGATACGAAGAGACCCAGTACTTC.

This clonotype appeared many times. The J gene is TRBJ1-1, the V gene TRBV27; possibly TRBD1 for D (5 bases). The CDR3 has 14 residues. The V gene's germline CDR1 is MNHEY and CDR2 SMNVEV (reference sequence). Trimming left V 4 bases short and J 6 bases short, with 15 bases between. CDR3 nucleotide sequence: TGTGCCAGCAGTTCCCCGAATGACAGATCTGAAGCTTTCTTT. Its protein is CASSSPNDRSEAFF.

This clonotype has only a few counts. The rearrangement joins TRBV4-2 to TRBJ2-2; maybe TRBD2 (6 bases). V gave up 0 bases and J gave up 9 bases, with 14 bases separating them. This CDR3 has 15 amino acids. CDR1 and CDR2 from the germline V gene are LGHNA and YNFKEQ. The CDR3: CASSQEIAEGRELFF. The CDR3 DNA reads as TGTGCCAGCAGCCAAGAAATAGCGGAAGGTCGGGAGCTGTTTTTT.

This chain joins TRBV28 and TRBJ1-5, with TRBD1 as a possible D gene (5 bases). The CDR3 runs 14 residues. Trimming removed 8 bases from V and 6 bases from J, with 17 bases in between. Per germline, CDR1 MDHEN and CDR2 SYDVKM. The chain's CDR3 is CASGFTGGVQPQHF. As DNA, the CDR3 is TGTGCCAGCGGATTTACCGGGGGGGTTCAGCCCCAGCATTTT.

V usage is TRBV12-3 or TRBV12-4 and J usage is TRBJ2-3; 8 nucleotides match TRBD2. This CDR3 spans 16 amino acids. Trimming removed 6 bases from V and 0 bases from J; junction bases left unmatched: 8. The CDR3 region has the DNA TGTGCCAGCAGAACCTTAGCGGGAACTAGCACAGATACGCAGTATTTT. This gives the protein CASRTLAGTSTDTQYF.

A few counts support this clonotype. The rearrangement links TRBV6-6 to TRBJ1-5; the D is unclear. Germline-derived CDR1 and CDR2 are MNHNY and SVGAGI (reference sequence). V was pared by 3 bases and J by 4 bases, with 10 bases between. CDR3 length equals 14 residues. The CDR3 protein is CASSYAARNQPQHF. CDR3 in DNA: TGTGCCAGCAGTTATGCCGCCAGGAATCAGCCCCAGCATTTT.

In this sample, this clonotype turned up once. J is TRBJ2-3 and V is TRBV6-2 or TRBV6-3; D possibly matches TRBD1 or TRBD2 (5 bases each). CDR3 size: 15 residues. V lost 6 bases and J 2 bases, leaving 15 bases between the germline ends. CDR1 and CDR2 (germline): MNHEY, SVGEGT. The CDR3 loop is CASRPLGRTTDTQYF. The CDR3 DNA sequence: TGTGCCAGCAGACCACTGGGACGGACCACAGATACGCAGTATTTT.

This rearrangement joins TRBV12-3 or TRBV12-4 to TRBJ1-5; 8 bases line up with TRBD1. V trimming: 6 bases; J trimming: 4 bases; junction bases outside the gene matches: 5. The CDR3 runs to 14 residues. CDR3 amino acids: CASSSDRANQPQHF. CDR3 nucleotide sequence: TGTGCCAGCAGCTCGGACAGGGCGAATCAGCCCCAGCATTTT.

This clonotype was found a few times. This rearrangement joins TRBV12-3 or TRBV12-4 to TRBJ2-2, with 8 nucleotides matching TRBD1. J was trimmed by 4 bases and V by 2 bases; bases with no gene match: 0. The CDR3 spans 14 residues. The CDR3 coding sequence is TGTGCCAGCAGTTTAACAGGGGGCACCGGGGAGCTGTTTTTT. This encodes CASSLTGGTGELFF.

This clonotype was seen only a few times. The V gene is TRBV15, the J gene TRBJ1-5; D is unresolved. The CDR3 extends over 14 amino acids. The germline CDR1 and CDR2 sequences are LNHNV and YYDKDF (reference sequence). V lost 0 bases to trimming and J lost 7 bases, with 10 bases between them. The CDR3 sequence is CATSRDAVSQPQHF. In DNA, the CDR3 is TGTGCCACCAGCAGAGATGCGGTATCCCAGCCCCAGCATTTT.

This clonotype was seen only a few times. This sequence joins TRBV7-9 and TRBJ1-6, with 9 nucleotides matching TRBD1. CDR1 SEHNR and CDR2 FQNEAQ come from the germline V gene (reference sequence). The CDR3 loop spans 19 amino acids. The V gene end was trimmed by 5 bases and the J gene end by 1 base; junction bases not matched to a gene: 12. The CDR3 spells CASSPKRDRERSYNSPLHF. DNA of the CDR3: TGTGCCAGCAGCCCTAAGCGGGACAGGGAGAGGTCCTATAATTCACCCCTCCACTTT.

The table lists this clonotype with many counts. The chain recombines TRBV27 with TRBJ2-5; a possible D gene is TRBD2 (6 bases). Trimming removed 0 bases from V and 6 bases from J, with 11 bases in between. This CDR3 is 14 amino acids long. Germline assignment: CDR1 MNHEY and CDR2 SMNVEV (reference sequence). The CDR3 bases are TGTGCCAGCAGTTTATCGTGGGGGGATCAGACCCAGTACTTC. Protein product: CASSLSWGDQTQYF.

This chain links TRBV18 with TRBJ1-6; 7 positions agree with TRBD1. V lost 1 base and J lost 9; bases outside the gene matches: 6. The CDR3 consists of 15 residues. The germline V gene encodes CDR1 KGHSH and CDR2 LQKENI. Written as DNA, the CDR3 is TGTGCCAGCTCACCACTCGACAGGGACAGTTCACCCCTCCACTTT. Its protein product is CASSPLDRDSSPLHF.